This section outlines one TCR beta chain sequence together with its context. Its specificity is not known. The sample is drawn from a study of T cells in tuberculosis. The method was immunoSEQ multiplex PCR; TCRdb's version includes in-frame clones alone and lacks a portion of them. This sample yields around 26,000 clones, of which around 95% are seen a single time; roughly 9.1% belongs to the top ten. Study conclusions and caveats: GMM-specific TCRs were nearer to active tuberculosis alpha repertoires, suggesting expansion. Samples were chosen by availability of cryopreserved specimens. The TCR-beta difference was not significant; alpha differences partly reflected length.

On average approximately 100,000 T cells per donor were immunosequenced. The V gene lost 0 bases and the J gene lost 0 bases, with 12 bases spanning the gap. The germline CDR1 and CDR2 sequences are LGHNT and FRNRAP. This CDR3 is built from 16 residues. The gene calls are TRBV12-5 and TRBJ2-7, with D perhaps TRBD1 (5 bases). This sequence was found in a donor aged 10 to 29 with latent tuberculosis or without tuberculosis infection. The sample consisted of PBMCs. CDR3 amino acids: CASGLVLGPPSYEQYF. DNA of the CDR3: TGTGCTAGTGGTTTGGTACTGGGGCCCCCCTCCTACGAGCAGTACTTC.